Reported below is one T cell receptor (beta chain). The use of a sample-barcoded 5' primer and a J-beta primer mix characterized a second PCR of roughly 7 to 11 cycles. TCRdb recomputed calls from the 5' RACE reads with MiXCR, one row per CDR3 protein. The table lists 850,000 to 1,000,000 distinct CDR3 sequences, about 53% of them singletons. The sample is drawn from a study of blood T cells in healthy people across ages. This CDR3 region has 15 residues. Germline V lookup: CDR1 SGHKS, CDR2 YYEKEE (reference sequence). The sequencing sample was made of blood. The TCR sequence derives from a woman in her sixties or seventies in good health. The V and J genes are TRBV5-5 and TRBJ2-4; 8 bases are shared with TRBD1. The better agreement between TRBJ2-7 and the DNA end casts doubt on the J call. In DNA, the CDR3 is TGTGCCAGCAGCCTGGATGGACAGGGTGTAATCGAGCAGTACTTC. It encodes CASSLDGQGVIEQYF.